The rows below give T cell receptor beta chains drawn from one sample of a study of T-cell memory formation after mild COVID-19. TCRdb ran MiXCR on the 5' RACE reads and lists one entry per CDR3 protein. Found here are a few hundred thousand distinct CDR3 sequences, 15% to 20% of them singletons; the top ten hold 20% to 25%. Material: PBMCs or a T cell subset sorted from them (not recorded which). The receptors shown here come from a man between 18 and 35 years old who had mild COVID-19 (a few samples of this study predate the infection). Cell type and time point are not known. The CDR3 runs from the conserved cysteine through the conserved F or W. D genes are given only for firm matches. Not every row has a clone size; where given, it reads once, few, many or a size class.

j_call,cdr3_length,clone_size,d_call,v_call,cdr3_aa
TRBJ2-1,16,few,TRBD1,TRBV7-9,CASSLGTGGSGNEQFF
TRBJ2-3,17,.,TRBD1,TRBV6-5,CASSYFEAGQGTDTQYF
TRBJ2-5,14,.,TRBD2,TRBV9,CASSPQRGGETQYF
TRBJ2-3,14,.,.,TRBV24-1,CATSDPLDGDTQYF
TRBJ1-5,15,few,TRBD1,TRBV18,CASSQGGNSNQPQHF
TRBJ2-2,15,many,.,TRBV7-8,CASSFQGVSAGELFF
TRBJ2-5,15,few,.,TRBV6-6,CASSYSITVQETQYF
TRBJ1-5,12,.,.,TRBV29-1,CSVGTRDQPQHF
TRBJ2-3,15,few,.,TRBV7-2,CASSTGGGRTDTQYF
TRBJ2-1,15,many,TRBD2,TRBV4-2,CASRPGLAGHFEQFF
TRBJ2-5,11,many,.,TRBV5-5,CASSWWETQYF
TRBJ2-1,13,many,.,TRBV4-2,CASSLSRLGEQFF
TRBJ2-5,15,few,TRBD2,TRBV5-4,CASSLELAGGETQYF
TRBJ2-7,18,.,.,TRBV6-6,CASSPRLGGGLQNYEQYF
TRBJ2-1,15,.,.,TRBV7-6,CASSLRAGSYNEQFF
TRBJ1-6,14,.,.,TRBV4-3,CASSFGTTGSPLHF
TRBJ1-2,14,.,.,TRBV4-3,CASSLRSGSSGYTF
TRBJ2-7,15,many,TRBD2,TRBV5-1,CASSFSGGLFYEQYF
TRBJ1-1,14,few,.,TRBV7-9,CASSLNRVGPGAFF
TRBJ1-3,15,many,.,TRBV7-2,CASSRRLSSGNTIYF
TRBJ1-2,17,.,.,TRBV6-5,CASSYSVSGDFNYGYTF
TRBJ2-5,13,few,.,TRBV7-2,CASSFAGPETQYF
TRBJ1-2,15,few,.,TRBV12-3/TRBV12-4,CASSLGIEGPYGYTF
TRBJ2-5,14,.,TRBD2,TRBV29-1,CSVEGGRGGETQYF
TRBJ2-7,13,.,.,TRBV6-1,CASSEMGYYEQYF
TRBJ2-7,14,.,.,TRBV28,CASGLTGPTYEQYF
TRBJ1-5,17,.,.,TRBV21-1,CASSKTPKLHSNQPQHF
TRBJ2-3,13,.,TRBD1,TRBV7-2,CASAGTGEDTQYF
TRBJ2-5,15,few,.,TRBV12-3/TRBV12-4,CASSSGTPGVETQYF
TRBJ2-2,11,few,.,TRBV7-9,CASRMTGELFF
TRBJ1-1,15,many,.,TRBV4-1,CASSQDEGWGTEAFF
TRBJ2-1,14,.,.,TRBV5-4,CASSLDLGDNEQFF
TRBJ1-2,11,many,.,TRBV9,CASSGYPGYTF
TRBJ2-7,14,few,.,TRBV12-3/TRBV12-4,CASSPSGRVHEQYF
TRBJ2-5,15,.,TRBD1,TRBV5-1,CASSPLTGTQETQYF
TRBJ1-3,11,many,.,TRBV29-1,CSVNQGNTIYF
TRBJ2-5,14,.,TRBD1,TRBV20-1,CSARWHRGQETQYF
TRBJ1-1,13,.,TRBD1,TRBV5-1,CASSSGNRGEAFF
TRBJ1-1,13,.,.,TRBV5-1,CASSSGTDTEAFF
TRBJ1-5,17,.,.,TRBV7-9,CASSSGAGPAAHQPQHF
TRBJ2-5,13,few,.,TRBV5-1,CASRRNTQETQYF